The 19 T cell receptor beta chains below come from one sample, sequenced in a study of blood T cell repertoires in COVID-19. The method was immunoSEQ multiplex PCR; TCRdb's version includes in-frame clones alone and lacks a portion of them. The sample shows around 160,000 clones, about four fifths of them seen only once. Sequenced: peripheral blood. All receptors derive from a human donor with acute or convalescent COVID-19. The donor label of this sample is uncertain.

V and J are TRBV9 and TRBJ2-5; 7 bases agree with TRBD2. The V gene's germline CDR1 is SGDLS and CDR2 YYNGEE. The CDR3 sequence is 16 residues long. Germline trimming cut 1 base from V and 1 base from J; bases unmatched to any gene: 7. For the CDR3, the DNA is TGTGCCAGCAGCGTAACTCCTAGCGGAGCCCAAGAGACCCAGTACTTC. It specifies CASSVTPSGAQETQYF.

V usage is TRBV18 and J usage is TRBJ1-2, with TRBD1 matching over 10 bases. The V gene end was trimmed by 5 bases and the J gene end by 5 bases; junction bases not matched to a gene: 5. The CDR3 length is 14 residues. CDR1 is KGHSH, CDR2 LQKENI, per germline. The CDR3: CASSSGQGFYGYTF. The CDR3 coding sequence is TGTGCCAGCTCATCGGGACAGGGGTTTTATGGCTACACCTTC.

The table lists this clone with a few counts. Additional DNA sequences in this sample encode the identical CDR3. The rearrangement links TRBV5-1 to TRBJ1-2; 10 positions agree with TRBD1. V gave up 4 bases and J gave up 8 bases; unmatched junction bases: 5. This CDR3 comprises 13 residues. In germline, CDR1 is SGHRS, CDR2 YFSETQ. In DNA, the CDR3 is TGCGCCAGCAGCCAGACAGGGGGCAGAGGCTACACCTTC. Its translation is CASSQTGGRGYTF.

This sequence joins TRBV30 and TRBJ2-2; D is uncertain. V was clipped by 1 base and J by 7 bases, with 7 bases between them. The CDR3 consists of 12 residues. Germline CDR1 and CDR2: GTSNPN and SVGIG (reference sequence). CDR3 sequence: CAWSAIFGELFF. CDR3 DNA sequence: TGTGCCTGGAGTGCAATTTTCGGGGAGCTGTTTTTT.

The chain combines TRBV5-6 with TRBJ1-2; unclear D gene. The length of the CDR3 is 13 residues. Germline CDR1 reads SGHDT; CDR2 reads YYEEEE. Trimming took 2 bases from V and 8 from J, leaving 13 bases between them. CDR3 residues: CASSFSGIQGYTF. Here the CDR3 DNA reads TGTGCCAGCAGCTTCTCAGGAATCCAAGGCTACACCTTC.

The genes are TRBV5-5 and TRBJ2-7, with D possibly being TRBD2 (7 bases). CDR1 and CDR2 from the germline V gene are SGHKS and YYEKEE (reference sequence). This CDR3 has 16 residues. V was pared by 4 bases and J by 0 bases, with 17 bases between. The CDR3 nucleotides are TGTGCCAGCAGCATTGCGGGGGCCCGTTTCTCCTACGAGCAGTACTTC. Translation: CASSIAGARFSYEQYF.

The V call is TRBV4-3, the J call TRBJ1-5, with a tentative D call TRBD1 (5 bases). This CDR3 is built from 17 residues. CDR1 and CDR2 (germline): LGHNA, YSLEER. Between the trimmed V and J ends, which lost 1 base and 0 bases, there was a span of 13 bases. CDR3 bases: TGCGCCAGCAGCCAAGGGGAGGGGCAGTATAGCAATCAGCCCCAGCATTTT. Translating it yields CASSQGEGQYSNQPQHF.

This clone was observed a few times. V usage is TRBV5-1 and J usage is TRBJ2-7, with 9 bases aligning to TRBD2. Germline CDR1 SGHRS, CDR2 YFSETQ. The CDR3 extends over 17 amino acids. V was clipped by 5 bases and J by 1 base; unmatched bases: 13. CDR3 DNA: TGCGCCAGCAGTTTTGCGGCGGGGGGGTCCTGGTCCTACGAGCAGTACTTC. The encoded protein is CASSFAAGGSWSYEQYF.

This chain links TRBV7-9 with TRBJ1-1; D is unclear. V lost 1 base, J lost 7 bases, and 25 bases lay in between. The CDR3 has 18 residues. Looked up from germline, CDR1 is SEHNR and CDR2 is FQNEAQ (reference sequence). Here the CDR3 reads CASSLDSGLILGGNEAFF. CDR3 sequence (DNA): TGTGCCAGCAGCTTAGATTCGGGATTGATCCTCGGTGGGAATGAAGCTTTCTTT.

This rearrangement joins TRBV3-1 (or the pseudogene TRBV3-2) to TRBJ2-7, with TRBD2 as a possible D gene (7 bases). CDR1 and CDR2 from the germline V gene are LGHDT and YNNKEL (reference sequence). Trimming left V 3 bases short and J 1 base short, with 10 bases between. The CDR3 is 14 amino acids. CDR3 DNA sequence: TGTGCCAGCAGCCACGGGGGGCGTTCCTACGAGCAGTACTTC. Its translation is CASSHGGRSYEQYF.

This rearrangement joins TRBV19 to TRBJ2-5, with TRBD2 identical over 8 bases. This CDR3 is 16 amino acids long. Germline V lookup: CDR1 LNHDA, CDR2 SQIVND (reference sequence). J gave up 4 bases and V 5 bases, and 12 bases lay outside the gene matches. This CDR3 is CASSPRAGAKRETQYF. The CDR3 DNA reads as TGTGCCAGTAGTCCTCGAGCGGGGGCAAAGCGAGAGACCCAGTACTTC.

The chain recombines TRBV7-8 with TRBJ1-6; D perhaps matches TRBD1 (5 bases). V was trimmed by 6 bases and J by 2 bases, leaving 17 bases between them. Germline CDR1 reads SGHVS; CDR2 reads FQNEAQ. This CDR3 has 17 amino acids. The CDR3 sequence: CASSTTGGNPYNSPLHF. For the CDR3, the DNA is TGTGCCAGCAGTACGACGGGGGGAAACCCCTATAATTCACCCCTCCACTTT.

V and J are TRBV5-1 and TRBJ1-6; D remains ambiguous. Trimming pared 3 bases from V and 1 base from J, leaving 11 bases between. The germline CDR1 and CDR2 sequences are SGHRS and YFSETQ. This CDR3 comprises 16 residues. The CDR3 loop reads CASSSAGSSYNSPLHF. The CDR3 bases are TGCGCCAGCAGCTCGGCGGGCTCTTCCTATAATTCACCCCTCCACTTT.

The chain combines TRBV4-2 with TRBJ2-1; weak D call: TRBD2 (5 bases). Germline V CDR1 and CDR2: LGHNA, YNFKEQ. This CDR3 has 19 residues. The V end was cut by 3 bases, the J end by 3 bases, with 24 bases between. CDR3 DNA: TGTGCCAGCAGCCATGTTCACAGACTTTCAGGACTCTTCTACAATGAGCAGTTCTTC. It specifies CASSHVHRLSGLFYNEQFF.

The sample holds a few counts of this clone. V gene TRBV7-2 combines with J gene TRBJ1-2, with 11 bases lining up with TRBD1. CDR1 is SGHTA, CDR2 FQGNSA, per germline. This CDR3 region has 15 residues. The V segment lost 4 bases and the J segment 4 bases; nucleotides outside the gene matches: 5. CDR3 sequence (DNA): TGTGCCAGCAGCTCAGGACAGGGGGCAATCTATGGCTACACCTTC. This encodes CASSSGQGAIYGYTF.

The chain combines TRBV5-4 with TRBJ1-1; D perhaps matches TRBD1 (5 bases). The CDR3 is 15 amino acids. CDR1 SGHNT and CDR2 YYREEE come from the germline V gene (reference sequence). The V end was cut by 4 bases, the J end by 0 bases, with 13 bases between. The CDR3 DNA reads TGTGCCAGCAGCCCTTGGGGCCGGATGAACACTGAAGCTTTCTTT. Amino acids: CASSPWGRMNTEAFF.

This chain uses TRBV19 with TRBJ1-2, with TRBD1 as a possible D gene (6 bases). Germline V gene lookup returns CDR1 LNHDA and CDR2 SQIVND (reference sequence). The V end was cut by 1 base, the J end by 4 bases, with 13 bases between. The CDR3 has 15 residues. The CDR3, as DNA: TGTGCCAGTAGTATAGGGGCGTTAGGGGGCTATGGCTACACCTTC. As protein: CASSIGALGGYGYTF.

V gene TRBV18 combines with J gene TRBJ2-7, with 8 bases aligning to TRBD1. Germline values: CDR1 KGHSH, CDR2 LQKENI. V trimming: 6 bases; J trimming: 7 bases; junction bases outside the gene matches: 8. This CDR3 contains 13 residues. The CDR3 protein is CASSRDGDREQYF. Written as DNA, the CDR3 is TGTGCCAGCTCCCGGGACGGGGACAGGGAGCAGTACTTC. Together with reference TRBV18 and TRBJ2-7, the CDR3 gives the full variable domain: NAGVMQNPRHLVRRRGQEARLRCSPMKGHSHVYWYRQLPEEGLKFMVYLQKENIIDESGMPKERFSAEFPKEGPSILRIQQVVRGDSAAYFCASSRDGDREQYFGPGTRLTVT.

The V call is TRBV19, the J call TRBJ2-3; 7 bases are shared with TRBD1. V shed 7 bases and J 3 bases; nucleotides not matched to a gene: 7. Germline V gene data show CDR1 as LNHDA and CDR2 as SQIVND (reference sequence). CDR3 length: 14 residues. The CDR3 DNA follows: TGTGCCAGTAACCCGGGACAGTTAACAGATACGCAGTATTTT. Its translation: CASNPGQLTDTQYF.